The 16 T cell receptor beta chains presented below share a single source sample, sequenced in a study of T cells in Graves' hyperthyroidism and ophthalmopathy. The source material, RNA transcripts, was used to amplify TCR beta CDR3 regions. The primer set for the first-round RT-PCR of the TCR CDR3 was HTBI. TCRdb recomputed calls from the multiplex PCR reads with MiXCR, one row per CDR3 protein. The repertoire consists of 95,000 to 100,000 distinct CDR3 sequences, with approximately 56% occurring once and the leading ten covering less than 30%. The material sequenced was blood. The receptors derive from a woman aged 40 to 55 with Graves' hyperthyroidism.

This clonotype was seen many times. For the CDR3, the DNA is TGTGCCAGCAGAAATAGCGGGTGGGAGCAGTACTTC. Protein sequence: CASRNSGWEQYF. V and J are TRBV28 and TRBJ2-7; 7 bases map to TRBD2. In germline, CDR1 is MDHEN, CDR2 SYDVKM. The CDR3 totals 12 residues. The V and J ends lost 6 bases and 7 bases, in that order; junction bases with no gene match: 6.

The sample holds many counts of this clonotype. This chain joins TRBV24-1 and TRBJ2-2; 10 nucleotides match TRBD2. J was trimmed by 7 bases and V by 7 bases; bases with no gene match: 8. The CDR3 contains 15 residues. Germline CDR1 KGHDR, CDR2 SFDVKD. As DNA, the CDR3 is TGTGCCACCAGGAGAGCGGGAGGGCCGGTCGGGGAGCTGTTTTTT. Amino acid sequence: CATRRAGGPVGELFF.

This clonotype came up many times. The chain has TRBV29-1 and TRBJ2-3, with 12 bases identical to TRBD2. Trimming at V came to 0 bases and at J to 2 bases, leaving 6 bases not matched to a gene. Germline V gives CDR1 SQVTM, CDR2 ANQGSEA. CDR3 size: 17 residues. The CDR3 sequence: CSVEDPTSGRHTDTQYF. The CDR3 DNA follows: TGCAGCGTTGAAGACCCGACTAGCGGGAGACACACAGATACGCAGTATTTT.

The chain uses TRBV20-1 and TRBJ2-5, with D uncertain. This CDR3 is 13 amino acids long. The V end lost 2 bases, the J end lost 4 bases, and 11 bases lay between the germline ends. The germline gives CDR1 DFQATT, CDR2 SNEGSKA (reference sequence). CDR3 nucleotide sequence: TGCAGTGCTAGACCCCACAAGAGAGAGACCCAGTACTTC. It specifies CSARPHKRETQYF.

This clonotype was seen ten or more times. As DNA, the CDR3 is TGTGCCAGCAAGGGCACTGAAGCTTTCTTT. Translated, it gives CASKGTEAFF. The rearrangement links TRBV28 to TRBJ1-1; no reliable D call. V was trimmed by 7 bases and J by 4 bases, leaving 4 bases between them. The CDR3 totals 10 residues. CDR1 and CDR2 (germline): MDHEN, SYDVKM.

This clonotype was seen at least ten times. The genes are TRBV2 and TRBJ1-1; D perhaps matches TRBD1 (5 bases). V lost 0 bases to trimming and J lost 1 base, with 15 bases between them. This CDR3 has 17 residues. The germline V gene has CDR1 SNHLY and CDR2 FYNNEI. This CDR3 reads CASSEALGGAPNTEAFF. The DNA of the CDR3 is TGTGCCAGCAGTGAAGCGCTTGGAGGGGCCCCGAACACTGAAGCTTTCTTT.

This clonotype was seen a few times. The genes are TRBV29-1 and TRBJ2-7; D unclear. Trimming left V 4 bases short and J 5 bases short, with 9 bases between. The CDR3 is 11 amino acids. Looked up from germline, CDR1 is SQVTM and CDR2 is ANQGSEA. The CDR3 reads CSVGYEDEQYF. In nucleotides, the CDR3 is TGCAGCGTTGGGTACGAGGACGAGCAGTACTTC.

Concerning this clonotype itself: Compared with germline, one end of the junction differs, possibly owing to a read error. The V gene is TRBV7-2, the J gene TRBJ1-3; a weak D match, TRBD1 (5 bases). Germline CDR1 reads SGHTA; CDR2 reads FQGNSA. The CDR3 loop spans 14 amino acids. This CDR3 reads CASTHRGPGDTIYF. The CDR3 DNA is TGTGCCAGCACCCACCGGGGCCCTGGAGACACCATATATTTT.

The chain combines TRBV7-2 with TRBJ2-5; maybe TRBD1 (6 bases). Germline V gene data show CDR1 as SGHTA and CDR2 as FQGNSA. CDR3 size: 16 residues. The germline V and J ends were trimmed by 5 bases and 1 base, with 17 bases remaining between them. CDR3 coding DNA: TGTGCCAGCAGCCCCTTGGGGGCCGGCTTCCAAGAGACCCAGTACTTC. It is translated as CASSPLGAGFQETQYF.

The chain is built from TRBV7-9 and TRBJ2-3; D remains unclear. Trimming left V 5 bases short and J 4 bases short, with 16 bases between. Germline CDR1 is SEHNR and CDR2 is FQNEAQ (reference sequence). This CDR3 region has 15 residues. CDR3 loop: CASSQGVHVSDTQYF. The CDR3 DNA follows: TGTGCCAGCAGCCAAGGAGTCCATGTGTCAGATACGCAGTATTTT.

In this sample, this clonotype turned up a few times. This chain connects TRBV30 to TRBJ2-2; D is perhaps TRBD1 (5 bases). Trimming left V 4 bases short and J 5 bases short, with 17 bases between. CDR3 length: 15 residues. The V gene's germline CDR1 is GTSNPN and CDR2 SVGIG (reference sequence). The CDR3 is CAWTPPDSRTGELFF. CDR3 in DNA: TGTGCCTGGACCCCCCCCGACAGTCGGACCGGGGAGCTGTTTTTT.

At least ten counts were recorded for this clonotype. The V call is TRBV20-1, the J call TRBJ2-3; D may be TRBD2 (5 bases). The CDR3 is 15 residues long. V lost 3 bases, J lost 2 bases, and 15 bases lay in between. Germline loops: CDR1 DFQATT, CDR2 SNEGSKA (reference sequence). The CDR3 DNA reads as TGCAGTGCTAGTGGGCGGGCCAGCCTCACAGATACGCAGTATTTT. Residues: CSASGRASLTDTQYF.

This clonotype was picked up one time. One end of the junction is discordant with germline, which a read error may explain. This chain connects TRBV15 to TRBJ1-6; 9 bases are shared with TRBD1. The germline gives CDR1 LNHNV, CDR2 YYDKDF (reference sequence). CDR3 size: 16 residues. Here the CDR3 DNA reads TGTGCCACCGGCAGAGATTTGGGGACAGGGTCTCCACCCCTCCACTTT. This codes for CATGRDLGTGSPPLHF.

This rearrangement joins TRBV28 to TRBJ1-5; D remains unclear. The CDR3 runs to 16 residues. Trimming removed 1 base from V and 3 bases from J, with 13 bases in between. Germline V CDR1 and CDR2: MDHEN, SYDVKM. The CDR3 is CASSLLRSLSNQPQHF. In DNA, the CDR3 is TGTGCCAGCAGTTTATTGCGGAGCTTATCCAATCAGCCCCAGCATTTT.

In its sample, this clonotype was seen many times. V usage is TRBV9 and J usage is TRBJ2-7, with TRBD2 matching over 12 bases. Looked up from germline, CDR1 is SGDLS and CDR2 is YYNGEE. The CDR3 is made up of 13 amino acids. The V segment lost 7 bases and the J segment 8 bases; nucleotides outside the gene matches: 7. CDR3 protein: CASGGTSGLKQYF. CDR3 bases: TGTGCCAGCGGTGGGACTAGCGGGCTTAAGCAGTACTTC.

This clonotype came up many times. V is TRBV6-6 and J is TRBJ1-5; 9 nucleotides line up with TRBD1. This CDR3 comprises 16 residues. J lost 4 bases, V lost 2 bases, and 6 bases had no gene match. Germline assignment: CDR1 MNHNY and CDR2 SVGAGI (reference sequence). The CDR3 nucleotides read TGTGCCAGCAGTTACCCGGGACAGGGCCCAAATCAGCCCCAGCATTTT. Translated, it gives CASSYPGQGPNQPQHF.